This is a list of T cell receptor beta chains from one sample in a study of blood T cells in healthy people across ages. From the 5' RACE reads, TCRdb called clonotypes with MiXCR, one entry per CDR3 protein. The sample shows some 1.5 million distinct CDR3 sequences, 35% to 45% of them seen only once. The specimen was blood. Every receptor here comes from a woman aged 18 to 35 in good health. Each CDR3 is given with its conserved first and last residue. D genes are given only for firm matches. Clone size is stated in some rows and not others, as once, few, many or a class when expanded.

D | size | J | V | CDR3 | DNA
- | many | TRBJ1-6 | TRBV15 | CATSRDTGTIIHF | TGTGCCACCAGCAGAGATACGGGCACTATCATCCACTTT
- | - | TRBJ2-1 | TRBV4-1 | CASSQGRTAYYNEQFF | TGCGCCAGCAGCCAGGGGAGGACAGCCTACTACAATGAGCAGTTCTTC
- | few | TRBJ1-5 | TRBV2 | CASKETELVGQPQHF | TGTGCCAGCAAAGAGACAGAGCTAGTGGGACAGCCCCAGCATTTT
- | - | TRBJ2-1 | TRBV4-2 | CASSQTRGGINNEQFF | TGTGCCAGCAGCCAGACCCGTGGAGGGATTAACAATGAGCAGTTCTTC
- | - | TRBJ2-7 | TRBV6-2/TRBV6-3 | CASSLTAPRGSYEQYF | TGTGCCAGCAGCCTAACCGCCCCCAGGGGCTCCTACGAGCAGTACTTC
- | - | TRBJ1-2 | TRBV7-9 | CASTRDPMANYGYTF | TGTGCCAGCACCAGGGACCCAATGGCTAACTATGGCTACACCTTC
TRBD1 | - | TRBJ1-2 | TRBV6-5 | CASSYQGVGYTF | TGTGCCAGCAGTTACCAGGGGGTAGGCTACACCTTC
- | - | TRBJ1-3 | TRBV15 | CATSSAGLWGTIYF | TGTGCCACCAGCAGCGCGGGACTTTGGGGCACCATATATTTT
- | - | TRBJ1-2 | TRBV5-1 | CASSLGSFYSVFSYGYTF | TGCGCCAGCAGCTTGGGGTCTTTTTACAGTGTGTTCAGCTATGGCTACACCTTC
TRBD2 | few | TRBJ2-1 | TRBV12-3/TRBV12-4 | CASSAHPGLASTSAYNEQFF | TGTGCCAGCAGTGCCCACCCGGGACTAGCGTCTACGAGCGCCTACAATGAGCAGTTCTTC
TRBD2 | - | TRBJ2-3 | TRBV7-2 | CASSSRLAESTATQYF | TGTGCCAGCAGCTCCCGACTAGCGGAAAGCACAGCTACGCAGTATTTT
- | - | TRBJ2-7 | TRBV9 | CASSAGRGSLSYEQYF | TGTGCCAGCAGCGCCGGAAGGGGTTCTCTCTCCTACGAGCAGTACTTC
- | few | TRBJ1-5 | TRBV12-3/TRBV12-4 | CASRGRWSQPQHF | TGTGCCAGCAGAGGAAGATGGAGTCAGCCCCAGCATTTT
- | - | TRBJ2-7 | TRBV28 | CASSPRTEQYF | TGTGCCAGCAGTCCCCGGACCGAGCAGTACTTC
- | - | TRBJ1-5 | TRBV3-1 | CASSPPGGQPQHF | TGTGCCAGCAGCCCCCCTGGGGGTCAGCCCCAGCATTTT
- | few | TRBJ1-1 | TRBV7-9 | CASSWPNTEAFF | TGTGCCAGCAGCTGGCCGAACACTGAAGCTTTCTTT
- | few | TRBJ2-1 | TRBV7-2 | CASSLVPGEGYNEQFF | TGTGCCAGCAGCTTAGTGCCGGGAGAGGGCTACAATGAGCAGTTCTTC
TRBD1 | once | TRBJ2-1 | TRBV6-5 | CATQGTEAYLKHEQFF | TGTGCCACCCAGGGGACAGAGGCCTACCTTAAGCATGAGCAGTTCTTC
- | many | TRBJ2-7 | TRBV28 | CASSLRRRTYEQYF | TGTGCCAGCAGTTTGCGTCGCCGGACCTACGAGCAGTACTTC
- | once | TRBJ1-4 | TRBV9 | CASSGDDGGHEKLFF | TGTGCCAGCAGCGGAGATGATGGAGGTCATGAAAAACTGTTTTTT
TRBD2 | few | TRBJ2-1 | TRBV29-1 | CSVHRLAGFNYNEQFF | TGCAGCGTGCATAGACTAGCGGGGTTTAACTACAATGAGCAGTTCTTC
- | - | TRBJ2-3 | TRBV7-9 | CASSFLGGRTDTQYF | TGTGCCAGCAGCTTCCTCGGGGGCCGCACAGATACGCAGTATTTT
- | - | TRBJ1-3 | TRBV6-2/TRBV6-3 | CASSDPGARGNTIYF | TGTGCCAGCAGTGACCCAGGGGCGCGAGGAAACACCATATATTTT
- | - | TRBJ1-3 | TRBV4-3 | CASSQGGGTGNTIYF | TGCGCCAGCAGCCAAGGGGGAGGGACTGGAAACACCATATATTTT